This T cell receptor beta chain was observed in a study of shared clonotypes between healthy human individuals. For the study at large: Two women and a few men aged 18 to 49 served as donors.

Germline V gives CDR1 MNHEY, CDR2 SMNVEV (reference sequence). With 6 bases removed from V and 0 bases from J, the gap between germline ends came to 12 bases. The CDR3 covers 14 residues. Here immunoSEQ multiplex PCR was the method, and the copy in TCRdb shows in-frame clones only, minus some. The repertoire holds some 2.1 million clones, with approximately 92% as singletons. In the naive CD8 group, cells lacked CD45RO and were positively selected for CCR7, so terminally differentiated effector memory CD45RA+ cells were left out. All donors were healthy HIV-negative adults lacking recent acute infections or vaccinations. As to this clone: Other DNA sequences from this sample encode an identical CDR3 as well.

The sample comprised naive CD8+ T cells from PBMCs. This chain links TRBV27 with TRBJ2-7; D might be TRBD1 (5 bases). This clonotype was obtained from a man aged 18 to 30 in good health. Some clones in this sample may be carry-over from other donors' samples. Written as DNA, the CDR3 is TGTGCCAGCAGCCCCCCTGGGGCCTCCTACGAGCAGTACTTC. It yields the protein CASSPPGASYEQYF.